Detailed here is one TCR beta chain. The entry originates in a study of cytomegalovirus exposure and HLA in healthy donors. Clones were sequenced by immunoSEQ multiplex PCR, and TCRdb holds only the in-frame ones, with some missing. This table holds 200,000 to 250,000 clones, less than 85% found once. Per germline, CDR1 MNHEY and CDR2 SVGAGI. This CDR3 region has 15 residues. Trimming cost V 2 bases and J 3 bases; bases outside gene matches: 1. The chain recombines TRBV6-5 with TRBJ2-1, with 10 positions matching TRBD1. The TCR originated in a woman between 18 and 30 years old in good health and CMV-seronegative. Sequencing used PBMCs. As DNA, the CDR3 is TGTGCCAGCAGTTACGACAGGGGGCTCTACAATGAGCAGTTCTTC. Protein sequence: CASSYDRGLYNEQFF.